Sequencing of this T cell receptor beta chain was carried out in a study of blood T cell repertoires in COVID-19. Study background: Acute and convalescent COVID-19 specimens originated in the United States, Italy and Spain.

Authors' data handling: Reference gene primers were amplified, and this amplification served to estimate nucleated cell counts. Method: immunoSEQ multiplex PCR; TCRdb's copy keeps in-frame clones and lacks some. Clone size and V and J calls were adopted from that table, with D and trimming inferred from the DNA. This table holds a few hundred thousand clones, around 83% found once. In this sample, this clone turned up many times. CDR3 length: 16 amino acids. Trimming took 6 bases from V and 9 from J; bases not matched to a gene: 19. Germline CDR1 reads MNHEY; CDR2 reads SVGEGT. Material for sequencing was peripheral blood. The receptor was isolated from a man between 35 and 55 years old who had recovered from COVID-19. The rearrangement uses TRBV6-2 or TRBV6-3 and TRBJ2-7; 8 nucleotides line up with TRBD1. The CDR3 sequence: CASSHPRDRRTGGQYF. DNA of the CDR3: TGTGCCAGCAGCCACCCTAGGGACAGGCGGACTGGGGGGCAGTACTTC.